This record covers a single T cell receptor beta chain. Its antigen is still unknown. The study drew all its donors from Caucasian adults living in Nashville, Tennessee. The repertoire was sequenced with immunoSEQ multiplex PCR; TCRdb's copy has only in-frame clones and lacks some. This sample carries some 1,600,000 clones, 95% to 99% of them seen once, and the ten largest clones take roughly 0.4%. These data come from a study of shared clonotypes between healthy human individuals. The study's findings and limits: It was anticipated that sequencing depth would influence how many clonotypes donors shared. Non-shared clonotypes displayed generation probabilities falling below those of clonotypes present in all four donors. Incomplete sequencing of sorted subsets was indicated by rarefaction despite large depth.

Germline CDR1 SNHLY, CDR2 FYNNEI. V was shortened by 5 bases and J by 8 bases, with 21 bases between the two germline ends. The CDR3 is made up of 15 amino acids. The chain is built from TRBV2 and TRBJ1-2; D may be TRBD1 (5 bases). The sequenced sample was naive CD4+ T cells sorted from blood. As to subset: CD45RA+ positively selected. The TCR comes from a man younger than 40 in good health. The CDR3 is CASSRTLSTGDGYTF. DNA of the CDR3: TGTGCCAGCAGTCGAACCCTTTCGACGGGGGACGGCTACACCTTC.